These 12 T cell receptor beta chains were sequenced from one sample in a study of HIV-infected patients and healthy controls (dated by TCRdb to about 2014). Library preparation employed 5' RACE. Reads for this sample came from an Illumina MiSeq. Through fastp at Q25 and MiXCR, TCRdb rebuilt clones from the public reads, retaining in-frame beta chains. Every CDR3 protein is listed once, alongside the most common genes and DNA of its rows. The table for this sample lists some 67,000 distinct CDR3 sequences; around 16% of them were counted only once. The ten largest account for approximately 5% of the sample. Input material: CD4+ T cells from blood. The receptors stem from a human donor in good health.

The sample holds a few counts of this clonotype. The J gene is TRBJ2-1, the V gene TRBV6-2 or TRBV6-3, with a possible D match to TRBD1 (6 bases). Deletions cut 7 bases from V and 4 bases from J, with 11 bases between. Germline V gene sequence: CDR1 MNHEY, CDR2 SVGEGT. The CDR3 runs 13 residues. CDR3 residues: CASTKDSYNEQFF. The CDR3 coding sequence is TGTGCCAGCACTAAGGACAGTTACAATGAGCAGTTCTTC.

This clonotype was counted ten times or more. The rearrangement links TRBV6-2 or TRBV6-3 to TRBJ1-6; D perhaps matches TRBD1 (5 bases). CDR1 and CDR2 from the germline V gene are MNHEY and SVGEGT. The CDR3 sequence is 16 residues long. Trimming shortened V by 2 bases and J by 5 bases, and 13 bases separated the two germline ends. The CDR3 DNA reads as TGTGCCAGCAGTTACGGGGGTGCAGCGAATAATTCACCCCTCCACTTT. Its translation is CASSYGGAANNSPLHF.

The table lists this clonotype with a few counts. V gene TRBV15 combines with J gene TRBJ2-3; maybe TRBD1 (5 bases). V was clipped by 0 bases and J by 7 bases, with 17 bases between them. The V gene's germline CDR1 is LNHNV and CDR2 YYDKDF (reference sequence). This CDR3 comprises 16 residues. This CDR3 is CATSRDDLTVFNTQYF. The CDR3 nucleotides read TGTGCCACCAGCAGAGATGATTTGACAGTCTTTAATACGCAGTATTTT.

Many counts were recorded for this clonotype. The V gene is TRBV6-5, the J gene TRBJ2-7, with 7 bases that match TRBD1. There are 14 residues in the CDR3. J gave up 0 bases and V 2 bases, and 1 base lay outside the gene matches. In germline, CDR1 is MNHEY, CDR2 SVGAGI. The CDR3 protein is CASSYRDSSYEQYF. Here the CDR3 DNA reads TGTGCCAGCAGTTACCGGGACAGCTCCTACGAGCAGTACTTC.

There are many counts of this clonotype. J is TRBJ1-2 and V is TRBV28; D is undetermined. This CDR3 has 12 amino acids. V lost 3 bases and J 4 bases, leaving 6 bases between the germline ends. The germline V gene has CDR1 MDHEN and CDR2 SYDVKM. This chain's CDR3 is CASSFTVYGYTF. CDR3 nucleotide sequence: TGTGCCAGCAGTTTTACGGTCTATGGCTACACCTTC.

This clonotype was seen a handful of times. The gene calls are TRBV6-5 and TRBJ2-1, with 11 bases matching TRBD2. The CDR3 length is 17 residues. The V and J ends lost 2 bases and 7 bases, in that order; junction bases with no gene match: 10. Germline assignment: CDR1 MNHEY and CDR2 SVGAGI. CDR3 sequence: CASSYRPLAGGFNEQFF. The CDR3 DNA reads TGTGCCAGCAGTTACAGACCTCTAGCGGGGGGTTTTAATGAGCAGTTCTTC.

The chain has TRBV9 and TRBJ2-3; a weak D match, TRBD2 (7 bases). The CDR3 runs 16 residues. V gave up 1 base and J gave up 3 bases, with 15 bases separating them. The germline V gene encodes CDR1 SGDLS and CDR2 YYNGEE. Here the CDR3 reads CASSVIGGRGTDTQYF. CDR3 bases: TGTGCCAGCAGCGTAATCGGGGGGCGCGGGACAGATACGCAGTATTTT.

This clonotype was observed a few times. The chain joins TRBV20-1 to TRBJ2-7; D may be TRBD1 (5 bases). The CDR3 totals 13 residues. Germline V gene sequence: CDR1 DFQATT, CDR2 SNEGSKA (reference sequence). Trimming removed 3 bases from V and 3 bases from J, with 12 bases in between. The CDR3, as DNA: TGCAGTGCTAGTAAGGCAGGGAACTACGAGCAGTACTTC. It is translated as CSASKAGNYEQYF.

The table lists this clonotype with a few counts. The chain uses TRBV7-8 and TRBJ1-4, with 9 nucleotides matching TRBD1. CDR1 and CDR2 (germline): SGHVS, FQNEAQ. The V gene end was trimmed by 8 bases and the J gene end by 3 bases; junction bases not matched to a gene: 10. The CDR3 has 16 amino acids. The CDR3 region has the DNA TGTGCCAGCTCCCGGGACAGGGATCCGGCTAATGAAAAACTGTTTTTT. It encodes CASSRDRDPANEKLFF.

The sample holds many counts of this clonotype. The chain carries TRBV6-6 and TRBJ2-7; D uncertain. The length of the CDR3 is 14 residues. From germline, CDR1 is MNHNY and CDR2 SVGAGI (reference sequence). V was pared by 6 bases and J by 2 bases, with 14 bases between. The DNA of the CDR3 is TGTGCCAGCAGCTACCAGCAGAAAGCCTACGAGCAGTACTTC. Translated, it gives CASSYQQKAYEQYF.

This clonotype was seen at least ten times. The rearrangement uses TRBV6-2 or TRBV6-3 and TRBJ2-7; D is unresolved. CDR3 length: 11 amino acids. V was trimmed by 5 bases and J by 7 bases, leaving 9 bases between them. The germline V gene has CDR1 MNHEY and CDR2 SVGEGT. The CDR3 region is CASSQGGEQYF. In nucleotides, the CDR3 is TGTGCCAGCAGTCAAGGTGGGGAGCAGTACTTC.

This clonotype was observed a handful of times. This chain connects TRBV6-2 or TRBV6-3 to TRBJ1-3; perhaps TRBD1 as D (5 bases). Germline values: CDR1 MNHEY, CDR2 SVGEGT. V lost 7 bases to trimming and J lost 0 bases, with 16 bases between them. CDR3 length equals 16 residues. This chain's CDR3 is CASKWDLGFSGNTIYF. As DNA, the CDR3 is TGTGCCAGCAAGTGGGACCTGGGGTTCTCTGGAAACACCATATATTTT.